This TCR beta chain was identified in a study of cytomegalovirus exposure and HLA in healthy donors. Study background: A prior analysis found some 110 million unique TCR beta sequences from around 180 million T cells. General study results and limits: In a later analysis, a missense DCLRE1C variant was linked to TCR beta V- and J-gene trimming. In terms of immune exposure information, only CMV serostatus was available. Later, an analysis showed that TCR beta chains associated with HLA were more clonally expanded than others that were equally common.

60 Vbeta and 13 Jbeta primers were used in PCR. The table came from immunoSEQ multiplex PCR; TCRdb's copy has only in-frame clones and leaves some out. Here the sample spans approximately 170,000 clones, 65% to 80% being singletons. With regard to this clone: Antigen: not known.

This CDR3 has 12 amino acids. From germline, CDR1 is GTSNPN and CDR2 SVGIG (reference sequence). The V gene end was trimmed by 5 bases and the J gene end by 3 bases; junction bases not matched to a gene: 1. The chain joins TRBV30 to TRBJ2-1, with 7 bases aligning to TRBD1. The TCR was taken from a man younger than 35 in good health and CMV-seropositive. What was sequenced was PBMCs. CDR3 sequence (DNA): TGTGCCTGGGGGACAGTCTACAATGAGCAGTTCTTC. This encodes CAWGTVYNEQFF. Based on the CDR3 plus reference TRBV30 and TRBJ2-1, the full variable domain is SQTIHQWPATLVQPVGSPLSLECTVEGTSNPNLYWYRQAAGRGLQLLFYSVGIGQISSEVPQNLSASRPQDRQFILSSKKLLLSDSGFYLCAWGTVYNEQFFGPGTRLTVL.